This TCR beta chain comes out of a study of blood T cell repertoires in COVID-19. Across the whole study: The United States, Italy and Spain supplied acute and convalescent COVID-19 samples. Sources were T cells, B-cell-depleted T cells, or PBMCs; the material itself was cDNA or gDNA.

Profiling relied on immunoSEQ multiplex PCR, and the TCRdb table lists in-frame clones only, not all of them. The data show some 350,000 clones, 80% to 90% seen once. Each participant's cohort was designated according to participant-reported clinical history. Resolution of symptoms, clearance, or two negative PCRs was present in recovered Cohort 3 donors. J lost 4 bases, V lost 0 bases, and 5 bases had no gene match. The CDR3 consists of 16 residues. Germline CDR1 ENHRY, CDR2 SYGVKD. Sequencing was performed on PBMCs or T cells enriched from blood (not recorded which). The receptor was derived from a man aged 30 to 39 who had recovered from COVID-19. The chain recombines TRBV10-3 with TRBJ2-1, with 8 positions matching TRBD1. The CDR3, as DNA: TGTGCCATCAGTGAGTCTGTCAGGGGGCTATACAATGAGCAGTTCTTC. Translation gives CAISESVRGLYNEQFF.